This TCR beta chain was identified in a study of blood T cell repertoires in COVID-19. Study details: The samples span acute and convalescent COVID-19 from the United States, Italy and Spain. T cells, B-cell-depleted T cells, or PBMCs supplied cDNA or gDNA.

Per the study methods: Amplification of reference gene primers provided the estimated nucleated cell counts. Profiled with immunoSEQ multiplex PCR; TCRdb holds only in-frame clones, not every one. The V and J calls and clone size were taken over from that table, and D and trimming were inferred from the DNA. The sample carries roughly 87,000 clones, about 87% recorded once. V lost 0 bases and J lost 2, with 9 bases in between. There are 14 residues in the CDR3. Germline CDR1 reads SGHRS; CDR2 reads YFSETQ. Sequenced sample: peripheral blood. V usage is TRBV5-1 and J usage is TRBJ2-7; D might be TRBD2 (5 bases). The clonotype was recovered from a man aged 60 to 75 with acute or convalescent COVID-19. In DNA, the CDR3 is TGCGCCAGCAGCTTGGATCTAGCTACCTACGAGCAGTACTTC. Translation: CASSLDLATYEQYF.